This is a list of T cell receptor beta chains from one sample in a study of cytomegalovirus exposure and HLA in healthy donors. Sequenced by immunoSEQ multiplex PCR; TCRdb stores in-frame clones only, minus some. The sample lists about 130,000 clones; 60% to 80% were seen once. Specimen: PBMCs. The receptors were gathered from a man between 25 and 39 years old in good health and CMV-seronegative. Both conserved end residues are part of each CDR3. The order of the fields is J gene, V gene, CDR3 protein.

TRBJ1-1 | TRBV5-1 | CASSMDGLNTEAFF
TRBJ1-6 | TRBV27 | CASSPIRTLDSPLHF
TRBJ1-4 | TRBV29-1 | CSTGGADEKLFF
TRBJ2-3 | TRBV6-5 | CASSRGAWGTDTQYF
TRBJ1-1 | TRBV5-1 | CASSMGQGVSEAFF
TRBJ2-7 | TRBV7-6 | CASSLAADRGSYEQYF
TRBJ2-3 | TRBV7-3 | CASSSTGTSGDTQYF
TRBJ1-4 | TRBV4-1 | CASSSHRGSEKLFF
TRBJ1-6 | TRBV18 | CASSPRGDNSPLHF
TRBJ2-7 | TRBV4-1 | CASSQAGGGYEQYF
TRBJ2-1 | TRBV7-2 | CASSLVPAGGWNEQFF
TRBJ2-7 | TRBV4-1 | CASSQEGGDEQYF
TRBJ2-3 | TRBV11-2 | CASSEGQGHTDTQYF
TRBJ1-1 | TRBV7-2 | CASSTRAANTEAFF
TRBJ2-4 | TRBV29-1 | CSVGTGDWGIQYF
TRBJ1-5 | TRBV6-6 | CASSPPGVNQPQHF
TRBJ2-5 | TRBV10-1 | CASSSGGGGTQYF
TRBJ1-1 | TRBV9 | CASSVSPTGIMVGTFF
TRBJ1-5 | TRBV6-5 | CASSTTGAYQPQHF
TRBJ1-4 | TRBV11-2 | CASSPGTGTEKLFF
TRBJ1-2 | TRBV5-8 | CASTAYQGARTF
TRBJ1-4 | TRBV4-3 | CASSQGPAGTGNEKLFF
TRBJ2-5 | TRBV7-9 | CSSSFLTGQETQYF
TRBJ2-5 | TRBV7-9 | CASSSMSVTQYF
TRBJ2-3 | TRBV6-6 | CATGGGHTIGTDTQYF
TRBJ1-2 | TRBV5-6 | CASSLQGAGGYGYTF
TRBJ1-2 | TRBV30 | CAWSRDRGWGYTF
TRBJ2-3 | TRBV2 | CASSESSGTSFGTDTRYF
TRBJ1-6 | TRBV7-9 | CATSRRQGGDSPLHF